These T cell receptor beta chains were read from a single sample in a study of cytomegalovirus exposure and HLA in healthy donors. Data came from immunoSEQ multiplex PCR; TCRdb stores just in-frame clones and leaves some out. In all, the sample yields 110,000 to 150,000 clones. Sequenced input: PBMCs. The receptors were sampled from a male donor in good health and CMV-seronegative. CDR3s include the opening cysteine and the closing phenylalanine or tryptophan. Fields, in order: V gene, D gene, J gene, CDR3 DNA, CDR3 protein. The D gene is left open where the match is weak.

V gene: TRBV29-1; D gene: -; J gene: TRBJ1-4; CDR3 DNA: TGCAGCGCCCTGGCGGGAGATGAAAAACTGTTTTTT; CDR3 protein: CSALAGDEKLFF
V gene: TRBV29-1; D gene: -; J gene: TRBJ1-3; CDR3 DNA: TGCAGCGTTAAGCAGGGTGTCTCCGCTGACACCATATATTTT; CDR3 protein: CSVKQGVSADTIYF
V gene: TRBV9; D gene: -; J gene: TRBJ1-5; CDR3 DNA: TGTGCCAGCAGCGTTGGACAGAGCAATCAGCCCCAGCATTTT; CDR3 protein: CASSVGQSNQPQHF
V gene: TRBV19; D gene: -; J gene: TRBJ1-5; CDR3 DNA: TGTGCCAGTAGTATCCCCTGGACAGTTCAACCCCAGCATTTT; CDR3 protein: CASSIPWTVQPQHF
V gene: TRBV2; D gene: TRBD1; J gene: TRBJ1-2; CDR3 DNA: TGTGCCAGCAGTGAAGAGGGACAGTTCCTCTATGGCTACACCTTC; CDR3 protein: CASSEEGQFLYGYTF
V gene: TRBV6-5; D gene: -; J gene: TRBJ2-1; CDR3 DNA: TGTGCCAGCAGTCATGACACGTACAATGAGCAGTTCTTC; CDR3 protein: CASSHDTYNEQFF
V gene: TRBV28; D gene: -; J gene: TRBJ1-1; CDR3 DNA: TGTGCCAGCTATTCCACAGGGTGGACTGAAGCTTTCTTT; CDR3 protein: CASYSTGWTEAFF
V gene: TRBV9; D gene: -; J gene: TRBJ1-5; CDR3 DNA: TGTGCCAGCAGTTGGAGAGATAGCAATCAGCCCCAGCATTTT; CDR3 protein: CASSWRDSNQPQHF
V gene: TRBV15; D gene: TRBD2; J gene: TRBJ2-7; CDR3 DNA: TGTGCCACCAGCAGCAGTAGCGGGAGCGCCTACGAGCAGTACTTC; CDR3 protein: CATSSSSGSAYEQYF
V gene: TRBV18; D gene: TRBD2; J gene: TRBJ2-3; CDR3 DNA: TGTGCCAGCTCACCACTGCGGGGGAACACAGATACGCAGTATTTT; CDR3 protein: CASSPLRGNTDTQYF
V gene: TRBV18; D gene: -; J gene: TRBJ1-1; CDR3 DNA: TGTGCCAGCTCACCCCCACACCGGCAGGACACTGAAGCTTTCTTT; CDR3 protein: CASSPPHRQDTEAFF
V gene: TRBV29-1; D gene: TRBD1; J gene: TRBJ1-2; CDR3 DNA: TGCAGCGTTATTACGGGACAGGGGGCAAAGGATGGCTACTCCTTC; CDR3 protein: CSVITGQGAKDGYSF
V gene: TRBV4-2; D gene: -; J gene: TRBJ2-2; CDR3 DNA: TGTGCCAGCAGCCACACGACTGATACCGGGGAGCTGTTTTTT; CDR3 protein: CASSHTTDTGELFF
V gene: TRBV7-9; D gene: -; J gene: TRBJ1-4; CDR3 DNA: TGTGCCAGCAGTTCTACCCTAACAGGGAAGGAAAAACTGTTTTTT; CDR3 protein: CASSSTLTGKEKLFF
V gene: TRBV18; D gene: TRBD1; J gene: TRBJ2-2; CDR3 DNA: TGTGCCAGCTCACTAGGACAGGCTTCGAACACCGGGGAGCTGTTTTTT; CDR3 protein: CASSLGQASNTGELFF
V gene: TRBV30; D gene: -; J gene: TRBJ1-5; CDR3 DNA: TGTGCCTGGAGTGTACCGGGAAATAGCAATCAGCCCCAGCATTTT; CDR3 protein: CAWSVPGNSNQPQHF
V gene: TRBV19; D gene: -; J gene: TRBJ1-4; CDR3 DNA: TGTGCCACCAGAACTGAAAAACTGTTTTTT; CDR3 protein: CATRTEKLFF
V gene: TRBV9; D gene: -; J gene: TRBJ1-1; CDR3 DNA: TGTGCCAGCAGCGGAACGGGGGTCATAACTGAAGCTTTCTTT; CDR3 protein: CASSGTGVITEAFF
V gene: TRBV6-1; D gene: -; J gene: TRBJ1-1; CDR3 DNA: TGTGCCAGCAGGGGCAGACACTTGAACACTGAAGCTTTCTTT; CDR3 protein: CASRGRHLNTEAFF
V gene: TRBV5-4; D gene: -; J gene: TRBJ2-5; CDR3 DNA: TGTGCCAGCAGCTTGCCGGGAAGGGATGCGGAGACCCAGTACTTC; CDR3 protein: CASSLPGRDAETQYF
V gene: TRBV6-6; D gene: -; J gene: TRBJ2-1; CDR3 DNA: TGTGCCAGCAGTCCCCAGTTACCGGGGTATGATGAGCAGTTCTTC; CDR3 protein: CASSPQLPGYDEQFF
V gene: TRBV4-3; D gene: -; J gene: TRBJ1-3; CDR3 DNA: TGCGCCAGCAGCCAATTCGACAGCAAGCACTCTGGAAACACCATATATTTT; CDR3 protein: CASSQFDSKHSGNTIYF
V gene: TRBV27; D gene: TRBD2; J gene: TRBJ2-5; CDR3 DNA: TGTGCCAGCAGTTTATACCCCGGGACTAGCGGACAAGAGACCCAGTACTTC; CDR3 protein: CASSLYPGTSGQETQYF
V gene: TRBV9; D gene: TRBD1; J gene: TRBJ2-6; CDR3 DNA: TGTGCCAGCAGCAGACGGACAGGGCTCTCTGGGGCCAACGTCCTGACTTTC; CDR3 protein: CASSRRTGLSGANVLTF
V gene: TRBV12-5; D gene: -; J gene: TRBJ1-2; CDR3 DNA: TGTGCTAGTGCCGCCTTCCGACAGGAAACTAACTATGGCTACACCTTC; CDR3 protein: CASAAFRQETNYGYTF
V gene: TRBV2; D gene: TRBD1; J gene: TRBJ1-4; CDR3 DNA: TGTGCCAGTGGCGCAGGGGGCCGGATGGGTAATGAAAAACTGTTTTTT; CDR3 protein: CASGAGGRMGNEKLFF
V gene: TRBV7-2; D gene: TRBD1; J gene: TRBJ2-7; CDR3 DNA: TGTGCCAGCAGCTCGACAGGGAGCCAACACGAGCAGTACTTC; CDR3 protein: CASSSTGSQHEQYF